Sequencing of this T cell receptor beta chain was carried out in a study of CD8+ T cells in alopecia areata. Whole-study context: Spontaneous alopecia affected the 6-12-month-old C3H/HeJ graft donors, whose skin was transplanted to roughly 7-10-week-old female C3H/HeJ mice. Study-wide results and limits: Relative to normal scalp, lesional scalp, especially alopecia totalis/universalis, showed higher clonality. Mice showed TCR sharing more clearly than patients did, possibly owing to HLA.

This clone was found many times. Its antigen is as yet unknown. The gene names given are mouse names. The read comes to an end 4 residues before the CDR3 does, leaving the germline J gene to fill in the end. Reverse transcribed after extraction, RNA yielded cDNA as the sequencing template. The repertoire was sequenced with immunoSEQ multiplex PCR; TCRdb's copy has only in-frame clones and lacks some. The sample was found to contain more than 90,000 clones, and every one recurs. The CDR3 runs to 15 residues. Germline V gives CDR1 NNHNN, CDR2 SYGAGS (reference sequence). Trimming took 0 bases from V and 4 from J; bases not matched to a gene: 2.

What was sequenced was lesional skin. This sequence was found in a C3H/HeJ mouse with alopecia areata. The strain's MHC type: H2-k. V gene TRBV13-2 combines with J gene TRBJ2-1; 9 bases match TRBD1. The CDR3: CASGDAGTGYAEQFF. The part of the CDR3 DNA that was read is TGTGCCAGCGGTGATGCCGGGACAGGGTATGCT.